This passage covers 5 T cell receptor beta chains from one sample sequenced in a study of blood T cell repertoires in COVID-19. Only in-frame clones appear in the TCRdb table, and some are missing; sequencing was by immunoSEQ multiplex PCR. The repertoire consists of 150,000 to 200,000 clones, with around nine tenths occurring once and the leading ten covering more than 0.75%. Sequenced sample: PBMCs or T cells enriched from blood (not recorded which). These receptors originate from a woman between 18 and 29 years old who had recovered from COVID-19.

Concerning this clone: This CDR3 is also generated by other DNA sequences in the sample. The chain has TRBV3-1 (or the pseudogene TRBV3-2) and TRBJ1-3; no clear D. This CDR3 contains 15 residues. The germline gives CDR1 LGHDT, CDR2 YNNKEL (reference sequence). V lost 0 bases, J lost 0 bases, and 6 bases lay in between. The CDR3: CASSQDRVSGNTIYF. As DNA, the CDR3 is TGTGCCAGCAGCCAAGATAGAGTCTCTGGAAACACCATATATTTT.

Only a few counts were recorded for this clone. The V and J genes are TRBV12-5 and TRBJ1-2; D not certain. This CDR3 is built from 14 residues. The V end lost 0 bases, the J end lost 2 bases, and 7 bases lay between the germline ends. Germline CDR1 reads LGHNT; CDR2 reads FRNRAP. The CDR3 region has the DNA TGTGCTAGTGGTTTGGTTCCGGGGAACTATGGCTACACCTTC. Translation: CASGLVPGNYGYTF.

This sequence joins TRBV11-2 and TRBJ2-3; 11 bases align to TRBD2. V was clipped by 1 base and J by 3 bases; unmatched bases: 3. Germline assignment: CDR1 SGHAT and CDR2 FQNNGV. CDR3 length equals 16 residues. CDR3 nucleotides: TGTGCCAGCAGCTTAGCACTAGCGGGAGCAACAGATACGCAGTATTTT. Translating it yields CASSLALAGATDTQYF.

The genes are TRBV6-6 and TRBJ1-4, with TRBD1 as a possible D gene (6 bases). The CDR3 contains 14 residues. Trimming pared 4 bases from V and 8 bases from J, leaving 14 bases between. Per the germline V gene, CDR1 is MNHNY and CDR2 is SVGAGI (reference sequence). CDR3 region: CASSSQGGVEKLFF. DNA for the CDR3: TGTGCCAGCAGTTCCCAAGGGGGGGTGGAAAAACTGTTTTTT.

This chain links TRBV4-1 with TRBJ2-7; no clear D. This CDR3 contains 12 residues. Trimming cost V 0 bases and J 3 bases, with 3 bases left between them. The germline V gene encodes CDR1 MGHRA and CDR2 YSYEKL. The CDR3 reads CASSQDLYEQYF. In DNA, the CDR3 is TGCGCCAGCAGCCAAGACCTCTACGAGCAGTACTTC.